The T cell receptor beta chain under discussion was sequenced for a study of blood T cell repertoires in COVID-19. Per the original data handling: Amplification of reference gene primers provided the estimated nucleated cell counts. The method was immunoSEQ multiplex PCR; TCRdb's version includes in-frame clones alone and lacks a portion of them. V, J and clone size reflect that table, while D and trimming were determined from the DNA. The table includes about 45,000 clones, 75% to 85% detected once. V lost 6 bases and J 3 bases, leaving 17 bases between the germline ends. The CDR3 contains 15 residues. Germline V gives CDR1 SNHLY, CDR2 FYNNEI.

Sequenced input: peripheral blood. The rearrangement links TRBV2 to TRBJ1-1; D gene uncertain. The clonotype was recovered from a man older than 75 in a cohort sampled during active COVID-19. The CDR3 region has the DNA TGTGCCAGCAGATTTCCCGGCCACGGGGACACTGAAGCTTTCTTT. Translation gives CASRFPGHGDTEAFF.